The sequence of this TCR beta chain was determined in a study of blood T cells in healthy people across ages. Points from the study as a whole: When set beside aged donors, long-lived donors presented more naive CD4+ cells and higher diversity.

In terms of origin and age, donors were healthy Caucasian individuals from Russia aged about 6 to 90. The total RNA that was extracted per sample amounted to at least 5 micrograms. Then a second PCR, running roughly 6 to 11 cycles, was carried out with a sample-barcoded 5' primer and a J-beta primer mix. In TCRdb, the 5' RACE reads were re-called with MiXCR into one record per CDR3 protein. The sample consists of about 1.6 million distinct CDR3 sequences, roughly 32% of them appearing once. Germline V gene lookup returns CDR1 MNHEY and CDR2 SMNVEV (reference sequence). The CDR3 spans 12 residues. This clonotype was counted a few times. What it recognizes is unknown. One end of the junction is discordant with germline, which a read error may explain.

The chain recombines TRBV27 with TRBJ1-5; D not certain. The sample taken for sequencing was blood. The receptor comes from a woman aged 25 to 39 in good health. This chain's CDR3 is CASSRAGQAQHF. CDR3 DNA sequence: TGTGCCAGCAGTAGGGCCGGTCAGGCCCAGCATTTT.